This T cell receptor (beta chain) stems from a study of T-cell reconstitution after alpha-beta-depleted transplantation in children. This clonotype was seen ten or more times. The CDR3 covers 13 residues. The J segment lost 8 bases and the V segment lost 7 bases, leaving 6 bases of the junction unmatched. Construction of the TCRbeta library involved unique molecular identifiers. TCRdb independently ran MiXCR on the PCR reads; one entry per CDR3 protein. The sample holds 150,000 to 200,000 distinct CDR3 sequences, roughly 15% seen once. The input for sequencing was PBMCs from the stem cell graft donor, taken from the stem cell graft. The chain has TRBV12-3 or TRBV12-4 and TRBJ2-1, with 9 nucleotides matching TRBD2. The clonotype was recovered from a human donor who donated a stem cell graft to a child with acute lymphoblastic leukemia. The CDR3 DNA is TGTGCCAGCATTAGCGGGAGTAGGGATGAGCAGTTCTTC. Amino acid sequence: CASISGSRDEQFF.